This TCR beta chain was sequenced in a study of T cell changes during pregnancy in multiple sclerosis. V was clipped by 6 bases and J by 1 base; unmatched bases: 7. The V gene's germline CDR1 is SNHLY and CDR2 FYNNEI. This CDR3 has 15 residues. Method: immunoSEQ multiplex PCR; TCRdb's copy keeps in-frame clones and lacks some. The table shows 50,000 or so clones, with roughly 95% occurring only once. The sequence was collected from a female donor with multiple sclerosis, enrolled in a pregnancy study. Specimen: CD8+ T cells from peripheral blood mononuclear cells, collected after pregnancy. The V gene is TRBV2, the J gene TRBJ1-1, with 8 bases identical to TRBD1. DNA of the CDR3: TGTGCCAGCAGCCCCGGACAGGGTTGGAACACTGAAGCTTTCTTT. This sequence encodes CASSPGQGWNTEAFF.